One and the same sample provided the 29 T cell receptor beta chains below, sequenced in a study of shared clonotypes between healthy human individuals (TCRdb year 2020). Libraries were prepared through the immunoSEQ multiplex PCR assay. Sourced from immuneACCESS, this table was stored by TCRdb with only in-frame sequences that have V and J called. A share of the clones is absent; for the studies checked, an unresolved V gene accounts for under half, and the remainder has no known explanation. This sample lists some 1,100,000 clones; about 80% were detected once. The top ten clonotypes cover under 0.6% of the sample. Sequenced input: memory CD4+ T cells from PBMCs. According to the study, the label for this sample's cell subset or site signals: CD45RA-negative fraction. These receptors all come from a man aged 18 to 30 in good health. Some clones in this sample may be carry-over from other donors' samples.

V gene TRBV2 combines with J gene TRBJ2-3, with D perhaps TRBD1 (6 bases). The V gene's germline CDR1 is SNHLY and CDR2 FYNNEI. Trimming stripped 8 bases from V and 4 bases from J, with 16 bases between. CDR3 size: 14 residues. The CDR3 loop is CASRHREVSDTQYF. The CDR3 region has the DNA TGTGCCAGCCGCCACAGGGAAGTATCAGATACGCAGTATTTT.

The chain combines TRBV7-9 with TRBJ2-5; 7 positions match TRBD2. Germline CDR1 and CDR2: SEHNR and FQNEAQ (reference sequence). The CDR3 sequence is 14 residues long. The V segment lost 3 bases and the J segment 3 bases; nucleotides outside the gene matches: 4. The CDR3 DNA is TGTGCCAGCAGCTTTTCTAGCGGTGAAGAGACCCAGTACTTC. Encoded protein: CASSFSSGEETQYF.

The chain is built from TRBV7-9 and TRBJ2-3; the D gene is possibly TRBD2 (6 bases). The CDR3 spans 14 residues. V was shortened by 5 bases and J by 2 bases, with 11 bases between the two germline ends. Germline CDR1 SEHNR, CDR2 FQNEAQ (reference sequence). The CDR3 loop is CASSPLDYTDTQYF. DNA for the CDR3: TGTGCCAGCAGCCCTTTGGACTACACAGATACGCAGTATTTT.

There are a few counts of this clone. Additional DNA sequences in this sample encode the identical CDR3. The rearrangement joins TRBV15 to TRBJ1-2; D is unresolved. V shed 0 bases and J shed 2 bases, with 4 bases lying between them. CDR3 length: 13 residues. Looked up from germline, CDR1 is LNHNV and CDR2 is YYDKDF (reference sequence). The DNA of the CDR3 is TGTGCCACCAGCAGAGATAGAAACTATGGCTACACCTTC. Translation gives CATSRDRNYGYTF.

CDR3 DNA: TGTGCCAGCAGTTCCAGGGTGAGAGGCACAGATACGCAGTATTTT. It specifies CASSSRVRGTDTQYF. The chain uses TRBV7-9 and TRBJ2-3, with a tentative D call TRBD1 (5 bases). Germline CDR1 is SEHNR and CDR2 is FQNEAQ (reference sequence). V lost 6 bases and J 1 base, leaving 14 bases between the germline ends. This CDR3 has 15 residues.

The V gene is TRBV15, the J gene TRBJ1-6, with no clear D. This CDR3 is built from 14 residues. Germline V gene lookup returns CDR1 LNHNV and CDR2 YYDKDF (reference sequence). V shed 1 base and J shed 5 bases, with 6 bases lying between them. CDR3 nucleotide sequence: TGTGCCACCAGCAGAGGGCAGGATAATTCACCCCTCCACTTT. Translating gives CATSRGQDNSPLHF.

This clone was seen a single time. The chain links TRBV29-1 to TRBJ1-2; D remains unclear. The V gene lost 4 bases and the J gene lost 2 bases, with 11 bases spanning the gap. Per germline, CDR1 SQVTM and CDR2 ANQGSEA. The CDR3 is 13 residues long. The CDR3 nucleotides read TGCAGCGTTGGGACGTCTTCGAACTATGGCTACACCTTC. Encoded protein: CSVGTSSNYGYTF. The entire variable domain, with the rest obtained from reference TRBV29-1 and TRBJ1-2, is as follows: SAVISQKPSRDICQRGTSLTIQCQVDSQVTMMFWYRQQPGQSLTLIATANQGSEATYESGFVIDKFPISRPNLTFSTLTVSNMSPEDSSIYLCSVGTSSNYGYTFGSGTRLTVV.

This clone was seen only once. The genes are TRBV28 and TRBJ2-3; D unresolved. This CDR3 has 13 residues. CDR1 and CDR2 (germline): MDHEN, SYDVKM. V was clipped by 4 bases and J by 6 bases, with 11 bases between them. DNA of the CDR3: TGTGCCAGCAGTTCAAACTACCCGGATACGCAGTATTTT. Its protein is CASSSNYPDTQYF. Supplemented by reference TRBV28 and TRBJ2-3, the full variable domain reads DVKVTQSSRYLVKRTGEKVFLECVQDMDHENMFWYRQDPGLGLRLIYFSYDVKMKEKGDIPEGYSVSREKKERFSLILESASTNQTSMYLCASSSNYPDTQYFGPGTRLTVL.

The chain is built from TRBV5-1 and TRBJ1-2, with a possible D match to TRBD1 (5 bases). The V end was cut by 1 base, the J end by 8 bases, with 12 bases between. This CDR3 has 13 amino acids. The germline V gene encodes CDR1 SGHRS and CDR2 YFSETQ. This CDR3 reads CASSLQAGSGYTF. In DNA form, the CDR3 reads TGCGCCAGCAGCTTGCAGGCAGGGAGCGGCTACACCTTC.

The chain joins TRBV6-6 to TRBJ2-5; 8 bases line up with TRBD2. The CDR3 covers 15 residues. V was clipped by 6 bases and J by 8 bases; unmatched bases: 14. Germline V gives CDR1 MNHNY, CDR2 SVGAGI (reference sequence). The CDR3 DNA reads as TGTGCCAGCAGACCAAGCGGGAGCGATAAGAGAACCCAGTACTTC. Its translation: CASRPSGSDKRTQYF.

This clone was picked up many times. The genes are TRBV5-1 and TRBJ2-5; 8 bases match TRBD2. Germline-derived CDR1 and CDR2 are SGHRS and YFSETQ. The junction had 9 bases not matched to a gene; V was cut back by 0 bases and J by 5 bases. The CDR3 runs 16 residues. Here the CDR3 DNA reads TGCGCCAGCAGCTTGGATTCTAGCGGGCTGTGGGAGACCCAGTACTTC. Translating it yields CASSLDSSGLWETQYF. The full variable domain, with the rest looked up from reference TRBV5-1 and TRBJ2-5, is KAGVTQTPRYLIKTRGQQVTLSCSPISGHRSVSWYQQTPGQGLQFLFEYFSETQRNKGNFPGRFSGRQFSNSRSEMNVSTLELGDSALYLCASSLDSSGLWETQYFGPGTRLLVL.

The chain couples TRBV7-8 to TRBJ2-7; D is undetermined. The CDR3 covers 15 residues. The germline CDR1 and CDR2 sequences are SGHVS and FQNEAQ. Between the trimmed V and J ends, which lost 3 bases and 1 base, there was a span of 13 bases. CDR3 bases: TGTGCCAGCAGCTTCCGACAACAACCTTCCTACGAGCAGTACTTC. Amino acid sequence: CASSFRQQPSYEQYF.

The V gene is TRBV5-4, the J gene TRBJ2-1, with 13 nucleotides matching TRBD2. Germline trimming cut 4 bases from V and 7 bases from J; bases unmatched to any gene: 5. Germline CDR1 and CDR2: SGHNT and YYREEE (reference sequence). This CDR3 contains 15 residues. The CDR3 loop reads CASSPGTSGMNEQFF. In nucleotides, the CDR3 is TGTGCCAGCAGCCCAGGGACTAGCGGGATGAATGAGCAGTTCTTC.

V usage is TRBV7-8 and J usage is TRBJ2-1; 8 bases map to TRBD2. This CDR3 region has 15 residues. The germline V gene has CDR1 SGHVS and CDR2 FQNEAQ. The V segment lost 2 bases and the J segment 6 bases; nucleotides outside the gene matches: 6. This CDR3 is CASSLFGTRINEQFF. In DNA, the CDR3 is TGTGCCAGCAGCTTATTTGGGACTAGAATCAATGAGCAGTTCTTC.

The rearrangement uses TRBV27 and TRBJ2-7; 8 nucleotides align to TRBD1. Germline trimming cut 5 bases from V and 3 bases from J; bases unmatched to any gene: 6. The CDR3 runs 14 residues. The germline gives CDR1 MNHEY, CDR2 SMNVEV (reference sequence). In nucleotides, the CDR3 is TGTGCCAGCAGTCCGAGGACAGGGAACTACGAGCAGTACTTC. This encodes CASSPRTGNYEQYF.

This rearrangement joins TRBV6-1 to TRBJ2-2; no clear D gene. The V gene's germline CDR1 is MNHNS and CDR2 SASEGT. The CDR3 loop spans 14 amino acids. V lost 0 bases and J 6 bases, leaving 8 bases between the germline ends. CDR3 protein: CASSEAWWAGELFF. The CDR3 DNA is TGTGCCAGCAGTGAAGCTTGGTGGGCCGGGGAGCTGTTTTTT.

V is TRBV5-6 and J is TRBJ2-7; D might be TRBD1 or TRBD2, each matching 5 bases. Per the germline V gene, CDR1 is SGHDT and CDR2 is YYEEEE. CDR3 length: 16 amino acids. V was cut by 4 bases and J by 2 bases, with 19 bases left in between. Written as DNA, the CDR3 is TGTGCCAGCAGCGCACTTCAGGGACGGGGCACCTACGAGCAGTACTTC. Translated, it gives CASSALQGRGTYEQYF.

This chain connects TRBV7-2 to TRBJ1-2; TRBD1 aligns across 9 bases. The V and J ends lost 7 bases and 7 bases, in that order; junction bases with no gene match: 10. CDR3 size: 14 residues. CDR1 and CDR2 from the germline V gene are SGHTA and FQGNSA. This chain's CDR3 is CASTETRQGGGYTF. DNA of the CDR3: TGTGCCAGCACCGAAACAAGACAGGGGGGTGGCTACACCTTC.

The chain carries TRBV7-9 and TRBJ2-1, with TRBD2 identical over 12 bases. This CDR3 has 16 amino acids. V dropped 6 bases and J dropped 8; count of bases not matched to a gene: 11. CDR1 is SEHNR, CDR2 FQNEAQ, per germline (reference sequence). CDR3 sequence (DNA): TGTGCCAGCAGATCAAGGGCGACTAGCGGGAGCTATGAGCAGTTCTTC. Encoded protein: CASRSRATSGSYEQFF.

The chain employs TRBV19 and TRBJ2-7, with TRBD1 identical over 9 bases. This CDR3 is built from 15 residues. From germline, CDR1 is LNHDA and CDR2 SQIVND (reference sequence). With V trimmed by 5 bases and J by 4 bases, 9 bases remained unmatched. CDR3 DNA: TGTGCCAGTAGTGTGACAGGGGGTGGTACTTACGAGCAGTACTTC. This sequence encodes CASSVTGGGTYEQYF.

Points on this clone: At the DNA level, this CDR3 is encoded by other sequences in the same sample as well. The rearrangement links TRBV6-5 to TRBJ1-2, with D possibly TRBD1 on 6 matching bases. The germline CDR1 and CDR2 sequences are MNHEY and SVGAGI. This CDR3 is built from 15 residues. V shed 0 bases and J shed 4 bases, with 12 bases lying between them. The CDR3 reads CASSYSTWGPYGYTF. Written as DNA, the CDR3 is TGTGCCAGCAGTTACTCGACATGGGGGCCCTATGGCTACACCTTC.

The rearrangement links TRBV5-4 to TRBJ2-2, with 8 bases matching TRBD2. This CDR3 region has 15 residues. The J segment lost 13 bases and the V segment lost 4 bases, leaving 15 bases of the junction unmatched. Looked up from germline, CDR1 is SGHNT and CDR2 is YYREEE (reference sequence). The CDR3 DNA is TGTGCCAGCAGCACGGAAGGGACTAGAATCAGAAGGCTGTTTTTT. Amino acids: CASSTEGTRIRRLFF.

The gene calls are TRBV6-6 and TRBJ1-4, with D perhaps TRBD1 (6 bases). The CDR3 runs to 12 residues. Trimming took 7 bases from V and 7 from J, leaving 10 bases between them. Looked up from germline, CDR1 is MNHNY and CDR2 is SVGAGI (reference sequence). The CDR3 nucleotides read TGTGCCAGCAAACAGGGTCCTGAAAAACTGTTTTTT. Translating gives CASKQGPEKLFF.

To note about this clone: This sample includes further DNA sequences coding for the same CDR3. J is TRBJ1-1 and V is TRBV5-1, with 7 bases aligning to TRBD1. The CDR3 runs 14 residues. J was trimmed by 3 bases and V by 0 bases; bases with no gene match: 2. The germline CDR1 and CDR2 sequences are SGHRS and YFSETQ. CDR3 region: CASSLAGGDTEAFF. The CDR3 nucleotides read TGCGCCAGCAGCTTGGCAGGGGGGGACACTGAAGCTTTCTTT.

This rearrangement joins TRBV18 to TRBJ2-7, with unresolved D. There are 13 residues in the CDR3. CDR1 is KGHSH and CDR2 is LQKENI in the germline V gene. The V and J ends lost 3 bases and 6 bases respectively, with 12 bases between them. CDR3 DNA: TGTGCCAGCTCACCGGAGTCAGGCGCCGAGCAGTACTTC. This translates into CASSPESGAEQYF.

The chain is built from TRBV6-1 and TRBJ2-7; 7 positions agree with TRBD1. This CDR3 contains 13 residues. CDR1 MNHNS and CDR2 SASEGT come from the germline V gene. The V segment lost 6 bases and the J segment 4 bases; nucleotides outside the gene matches: 6. In DNA form, the CDR3 reads TGTGCCAGCAGACCGAGGGACAGTTACGAGCAGTACTTC. This codes for CASRPRDSYEQYF.

V gene TRBV30 combines with J gene TRBJ2-1; no firm D call. Trimming took off 4 bases at V and 12 bases at J, with 19 bases between the two ends. The length of the CDR3 is 13 residues. Germline lookup yields CDR1 GTSNPN and CDR2 SVGIG (reference sequence). The CDR3, as DNA: TGTGCCTGGATTCCCCTCGCCTGGGGAAGGCAGTTCTTC. Translating it yields CAWIPLAWGRQFF. The entire variable domain, with the rest obtained from reference TRBV30 and TRBJ2-1, is as follows: SQTIHQWPATLVQPVGSPLSLECTVEGTSNPNLYWYRQAAGRGLQLLFYSVGIGQISSEVPQNLSASRPQDRQFILSSKKLLLSDSGFYLCAWIPLAWGRQFFGPGTRLTVL.

A note on this clone: Since a much larger clone is just one base distant, this may be a read error. The CDR3, as DNA: TGTGCCAGCAGCTTCAGGGGAACAGATACGCAGTATTTT. Translating gives CASSFRGTDTQYF. The chain recombines TRBV5-6 with TRBJ2-3; TRBD1 is a possible D gene (6 bases). Trimming left V 2 bases short and J 3 bases short, with 7 bases between. This CDR3 is built from 13 residues. Germline values: CDR1 SGHDT, CDR2 YYEEEE. The full variable domain, completed using reference TRBV5-6 and TRBJ2-3, is DAGVTQSPTHLIKTRGQQVTLRCSPKSGHDTVSWYQQALGQGPQFIFQYYEEEERQRGNFPDRFSGHQFPNYSSELNVNALLLGDSALYLCASSFRGTDTQYFGPGTRLTVL.

Comments on this clone: The junction departs from germline at one end; a sequencing error may be responsible. The J gene is TRBJ1-1, the V gene TRBV5-3; no clear D. TRBV5-3 is given ORF status, its function remaining uncertain. This CDR3 spans 9 amino acids. CDR3 sequence reads: CARNLEAFF. The CDR3 region has the DNA TGTGCCAGAAACTTGGAAGCTTTCTTT.